This T cell receptor beta chain comes out of a study of human T cells and chemical hapten exposure (dated by TCRdb to about 2021). For the study in its entirety: For sensitization, 2% DPC in acetone was applied to a roughly 2 cm by roughly 2 cm area of upper inner arm skin. Throughout the roughly 23-week study period, patients were also given weekly therapeutic DPC doses on the scalp. Patch testing on the upper back used Finn chambers containing 0.01% DPC, with scoring done after 6 days according to International Contact Dermatitis Research Group standards. The patient cohort, mostly female, included alopecia areata with under or over 50% scalp involvement, alopecia totalis and alopecia universalis. Libraries were pooled for sequencing, and variation in per-sample TCR yields was attributed mainly to small differences in library volumes within the pool. In alopecia patients, the study followed how the peripheral blood TCR repertoire changed in vivo over primary and secondary sensitization to diphenylcyclopropenone (DPC), a hapten. Blood was sampled from patients pre-sensitization (week 0) and at 2, 6 and about 24 weeks after DPC sensitization. Around 30 alopecia patients provided blood for TCR sequencing at one to four time points (pre-sensitization, 2, 6 and 24 weeks).

Libraries were constructed by RACE. Reads for this sample came from a NextSeq 500. Library preparation attached unique molecular identifiers to individual cDNA molecules for quantitative, reproducible TCR counting. Both TCR alpha and TCR beta chains were sequenced from each blood RNA sample. In the authors' own workflow: A median of about 87,000 TCRs per sample was observed, with a range of roughly 20,000 to 700,000. The Decombinator software suite was used to annotate V, J and CDR3 in the TCR reads. To make PS versus PT1 abundance plots, every sample was subsampled to the same number of TCRs (28,000). TCRs were defined as expanded if absent before sensitization and observed at least eight times at the 2-week time point. TCRdb reran the public reads through fastp at Q25 and MiXCR, keeping productive beta chains. Under each unique CDR3 protein, matching rows form one entry showing the most common genes and DNA. Here the V and J calls rest on TCRdb's processing, not on the authors' analysis. A total of roughly 250,000 distinct CDR3 sequences appear in this sample, about 8.6% of them only once. The top ten clonotypes cover less than 3% of the sample.

The investigation overall reported the following: No change with DPC sensitization was found in the number of TCRs above 1 in 1000 frequency, and no evidence of global repertoire structure alterations was found. After repeated subsampling, changes were observed in the strength of the expansion versus patch-test correlation and in the threshold at which the correlation became significant. Compared with pre-sensitization or healthy control sets, expanded TCRs formed significantly more large CDR3 similarity clusters, which is consistent with antigen-driven responses. Patch test score was positively correlated with the number of PT1 expanded TCRs, with significance at thresholds 8, 16 and 32 but not at 4. Because all patients had alopecia, a presumed autoimmune disease, the immune response of the patients might differ from that of healthy individuals.

This sample's time point label indicates: pre-sensitization, week 0. Read against the paper, the sample's treatment or condition label means: therapeutic diphenylcyclopropenone sensitization with weekly scalp DPC. At each patch-test visit, blood was drawn before the patch test was applied. Patients were considered eligible if aged 18 to 70, diagnosed with alopecia and deemed suitable for DPC therapy, and patients were excluded if pregnant. Unfractionated whole blood was collected in Tempus Blood RNA tubes, and total RNA was extracted from that blood. Taken from cysteine to phenylalanine, the CDR3 has 16 residues. Only CDR3 DNA is held: 48 bases, read in frame from base 1. V lost 6 bases and J lost 4 bases, and the count of bases not matched to a germline gene is 11. In the germline V gene, CDR1 corresponds to MNHEY and CDR2 to SVGAGI. Regarding this clonotype: Its cognate antigen has yet to be identified. Nothing much larger sits one base from this clone, and base qualities are not available.

This sequence originates from a woman in her thirties or forties with alopecia areata. Some clones in this sample may be carry-over from other donors' samples. Here the chain combines TRBV6-5 and TRBJ1-2, with TRBD1 matching 10 junction bases. The specimen comprised whole blood, sampled in connection with sensitization to the hapten diphenylcyclopropenone (DPC). The DNA sequence follows: TGTGCCAGCAGGCCCAATACCGGGACAGGGGTCTATGGCTACACCTTC. This codes for CASRPNTGTGVYGYTF.